These 22 T cell receptor beta chains were sequenced from one sample in a study of radiation and T cells in renal cell carcinoma (dated by TCRdb to 2018 to 2020). The sample's time point label is to be understood as: blood 2 weeks post-SBRT. In the paper's terms, the treatment or condition label means: 15 Gy SBRT to primary tumor, nephrectomy 4 weeks later. The receptor library was made with the immunoSEQ multiplex PCR assay. The source is immuneACCESS, and TCRdb retained only in-frame sequences with V and J called. Part of the clones is not carried over; for the studies checked, unresolved V genes explain less than half of this, and the remainder is unexplained. Counted in this sample were tens of thousands of clones; 70% to 90% of them appeared once. The ten largest clonotypes hold more than 20% of the sample. The specimen comprised blood, sampled from a patient whose treatment included radiotherapy and nephrectomy. Every receptor here comes from a woman aged 50 to 60 with renal cell carcinoma.

The J gene is TRBJ1-5, the V gene TRBV30; 10 positions match TRBD1. The CDR3 length is 14 residues. V shed 3 bases, J shed 2 bases, and the junction held 1 base outside the gene matches. Germline CDR1 is GTSNPN and CDR2 is SVGIG (reference sequence). The CDR3 region is CAWRGTGGNQPQHF. The CDR3 DNA sequence: TGTGCCTGGAGGGGGACAGGGGGCAATCAGCCCCAGCATTTT. Complete variable domain (other parts from reference TRBV30 and TRBJ1-5): SQTIHQWPATLVQPVGSPLSLECTVEGTSNPNLYWYRQAAGRGLQLLFYSVGIGQISSEVPQNLSASRPQDRQFILSSKKLLLSDSGFYLCAWRGTGGNQPQHFGDGTRLSIL.

CDR3 protein: CASSPRGSGANYEQYF. CDR3 DNA sequence: TGTGCCAGCAGCCCCAGGGGGAGCGGGGCGAACTACGAGCAGTACTTC. The genes are TRBV13 and TRBJ2-7; D may match TRBD1 or TRBD2 (7 bases each). The CDR3 covers 16 residues. Looked up from germline, CDR1 is PRHDT and CDR2 is FYEKMQ (reference sequence). V shed 5 bases and J shed 3 bases, with 20 bases lying between them.

The chain joins TRBV23-1 to TRBJ1-4; D unresolved. TRBV23-1 is designated an ORF whose function remains uncertain. V lost 2 bases, J lost 2 bases, and 9 bases lay in between. The CDR3 runs to 15 residues. This CDR3 is CASSQPGLTNEKLFF. The CDR3 nucleotides read TGCGCCAGCAGTCAACCAGGTTTGACTAATGAAAAACTGTTTTTT.

This clone was detected once. The genes are TRBV14 and TRBJ1-2; D is undetermined. The CDR3 is 14 residues long. V lost 2 bases, J lost 4 bases, and 11 bases lay in between. Germline V lookup: CDR1 SGHDN, CDR2 FVKESK. The CDR3 bases are TGTGCCAGCAGCCAATCCCGGTCTGCCTATGGCTACACCTTC. Its translation is CASSQSRSAYGYTF.

The V gene is TRBV28, the J gene TRBJ1-1, with D tentatively TRBD1 (5 bases). This CDR3 contains 12 residues. Between the trimmed V and J ends, which lost 5 bases and 7 bases, there was a span of 11 bases. Germline V gene data show CDR1 as MDHEN and CDR2 as SYDVKM. The CDR3 sequence: CASSPPGGEAFF. CDR3 DNA sequence: TGTGCCAGCAGTCCCCCCGGGGGTGAAGCTTTCTTT.

The chain carries TRBV4-1 and TRBJ2-5; D could derive from TRBD1 or TRBD2 (5 bases each). The CDR3 runs 16 residues. Germline values: CDR1 MGHRA, CDR2 YSYEKL. V gave up 2 bases and J gave up 5 bases, with 18 bases separating them. The CDR3 protein is CASSQPIRGELETQYF. In nucleotides, the CDR3 is TGCGCCAGCAGCCAACCCATCAGAGGGGAGCTGGAGACCCAGTACTTC.

V and J are TRBV4-1 and TRBJ2-7; 7 nucleotides line up with TRBD1. CDR3 length: 15 amino acids. Germline V CDR1 and CDR2: MGHRA, YSYEKL. J gave up 7 bases and V 3 bases, and 12 bases lay outside the gene matches. The CDR3 nucleotides read TGCGCCAGCAGCCAGGATAGACAGGGTATAAGGGAGCAGTACTTC. It yields the protein CASSQDRQGIREQYF.

This clone has only one observation. The genes are TRBV27 and TRBJ2-3; tentative D call: TRBD2 (6 bases). Trimming stripped 3 bases from V and 2 bases from J, with 9 bases between. CDR1 and CDR2 (germline): MNHEY, SMNVEV (reference sequence). CDR3 size: 14 residues. The chain's CDR3 is CASSFRDSTDTQYF. The CDR3 DNA is TGTGCCAGCAGTTTCCGGGACTCCACAGATACGCAGTATTTT.

This sequence joins TRBV6-1 and TRBJ1-2, with D uncertain. CDR1 MNHNS and CDR2 SASEGT come from the germline V gene. CDR3 length: 17 amino acids. Trimming shortened V by 3 bases and J by 5 bases, and 22 bases separated the two germline ends. CDR3: CASSDPKGSGQTYGYTF. For the CDR3, the DNA is TGTGCCAGCAGTGACCCTAAGGGTTCAGGCCAGACTTATGGCTACACCTTC.

V usage is TRBV5-6 and J usage is TRBJ2-7, with 8 positions matching TRBD2. Germline V CDR1 and CDR2: SGHDT, YYEEEE. CDR3 length: 14 amino acids. The ends lost 6 bases at V and 7 bases at J; junction bases unmatched: 12. The CDR3 nucleotides are TGTGCCAGCACAAGCGGGAGCCTTTGGAGGGAGCAGTACTTC. This translates into CASTSGSLWREQYF.

The CDR3, as DNA: TGCGCCAGCAGCCAAGAGGAAACAGCGGATAATGAAAAACTGTTTTTT. It codes for CASSQEETADNEKLFF. The V gene is TRBV4-3, the J gene TRBJ1-4; D not resolved. The ends were cut back, 0 bases at V and 4 bases at J, with 12 bases in the middle. The germline gives CDR1 LGHNA, CDR2 YSLEER. The CDR3 runs 16 residues.

The chain links TRBV7-2 to TRBJ1-6; D is unclear. Per the germline V gene, CDR1 is SGHTA and CDR2 is FQGNSA. The germline V and J ends were trimmed by 5 bases and 3 bases, with 5 bases remaining between them. The CDR3 contains 13 residues. The DNA of the CDR3 is TGTGCCAGCAGCACAGACTATAATTCACCCCTCCACTTT. This translates into CASSTDYNSPLHF.

The chain has TRBV27 and TRBJ1-3; 9 bases are a match to TRBD1. The V gene's germline CDR1 is MNHEY and CDR2 SMNVEV (reference sequence). The ends lost 6 bases at V and 4 bases at J; junction bases unmatched: 7. The CDR3 loop spans 15 amino acids. CDR3 DNA sequence: TGTGCCAGCAGCCTACAGGGGGCCCTCGGAAACACCATATATTTT. It codes for CASSLQGALGNTIYF.

The rearrangement uses TRBV19 and TRBJ1-2; 7 bases line up with TRBD1. The germline V gene has CDR1 LNHDA and CDR2 SQIVND (reference sequence). CDR3 size: 14 residues. V trimming: 4 bases; J trimming: 4 bases; junction bases outside the gene matches: 6. Here the CDR3 DNA reads TGTGCCAGTAGTACCCGACAGGGTATCTATGGCTACACCTTC. Encoded protein: CASSTRQGIYGYTF.

The CDR3 DNA follows: TGTGCCAGCAGCTTGGCCGGCACTGGAAACACCATATATTTT. Translating it yields CASSLAGTGNTIYF. This sequence joins TRBV5-6 and TRBJ1-3; D call uncertain. Trimming took off 0 bases at V and 2 bases at J, with 6 bases between the two ends. Germline CDR1 reads SGHDT; CDR2 reads YYEEEE. There are 14 residues in the CDR3.

The chain links TRBV7-2 to TRBJ2-1; D is unresolved. Germline-derived CDR1 and CDR2 are SGHTA and FQGNSA. CDR3 length: 15 amino acids. V was shortened by 1 base and J by 4 bases, with 11 bases between the two germline ends. This CDR3 is CASSLEAEVYNEQFF. The DNA of the CDR3 is TGTGCCAGCAGCTTAGAAGCTGAAGTTTACAATGAGCAGTTCTTC. The variable domain in full, with the rest retrieved from reference TRBV7-2 and TRBJ2-1, is GAGVSQSPSNKVTEKGKDVELRCDPISGHTALYWYRQSLGQGLEFLIYFQGNSAPDKSGLPSDRFSAERTGGSVSTLTIQRTQQEDSAVYLCASSLEAEVYNEQFFGPGTRLTVL.

This rearrangement joins TRBV11-2 to TRBJ1-2, with a tentative D call TRBD1 (5 bases). The germline gives CDR1 SGHAT, CDR2 FQNNGV. V lost 2 bases to trimming and J lost 9 bases, with 13 bases between them. The CDR3 length is 13 residues. CDR3: CASSLSRVTRYTF. CDR3 DNA sequence: TGTGCCAGCAGCTTATCCAGGGTTACGCGCTACACCTTC.

As DNA, the CDR3 is TGCGCCAGCAGTGACCCGGGACAGGGAAAGTCAGATACGCAGTATTTT. Translating gives CASSDPGQGKSDTQYF. V gene TRBV10-1 combines with J gene TRBJ2-3; 9 nucleotides line up with TRBD1. V lost 3 bases to trimming and J lost 4 bases; unmatched junction nucleotides: 8. This CDR3 has 16 residues. The germline CDR1 and CDR2 sequences are WNHNN and SYGVQD (reference sequence).

This clone was detected only a few times. The chain combines TRBV5-8 with TRBJ1-5, with D maybe TRBD1 (6 bases). CDR3 size: 15 residues. CDR1 and CDR2 (germline): SGHTS, YDEGEE. Trimming cost V 7 bases and J 7 bases, with 21 bases left between them. The CDR3 nucleotides read TGTGCCAGCCGTACCCAACAGGGTGGTGGCCAGCCCCAGCATTTT. Its translation: CASRTQQGGGQPQHF. The whole variable domain, remainder taken from reference TRBV5-8 and TRBJ1-5, is EAGVTQSPTHLIKTRGQQATLRCSPISGHTSVYWYQQALGLGLQFLLWYDEGEERNRGNFPPRFSGRQFPNYSSELNVNALELEDSALYLCASRTQQGGGQPQHFGDGTRLSIL.

This clone was seen a handful of times. V usage is TRBV5-1 and J usage is TRBJ1-1; 8 bases map to TRBD1. The germline CDR1 and CDR2 sequences are SGHRS and YFSETQ. CDR3 length: 14 amino acids. The V gene end was trimmed by 5 bases and the J gene end by 4 bases; junction bases not matched to a gene: 7. This CDR3 reads CASRQGAAVTEAFF. Here the CDR3 DNA reads TGCGCCAGCAGGCAGGGGGCGGCGGTCACTGAAGCTTTCTTT.

The chain joins TRBV2 to TRBJ2-5, with 10 bases identical to TRBD1. The CDR3 consists of 16 residues. J was trimmed by 7 bases and V by 3 bases; bases with no gene match: 11. The V gene's germline CDR1 is SNHLY and CDR2 FYNNEI. CDR3 DNA sequence: TGTGCCAGCAGTGACCCGCGGACAGGGGGAGGTGGGACCCAGTACTTC. Translated: CASSDPRTGGGGTQYF.

V gene TRBV5-1 combines with J gene TRBJ2-3; unclear D gene. This CDR3 is 13 amino acids long. Germline V gene data show CDR1 as SGHRS and CDR2 as YFSETQ. V shed 5 bases and J shed 2 bases, with 9 bases lying between them. The CDR3: CASSEAYTDTQYF. The DNA for the CDR3 is TGCGCCAGCAGTGAGGCCTACACAGATACGCAGTATTTT.